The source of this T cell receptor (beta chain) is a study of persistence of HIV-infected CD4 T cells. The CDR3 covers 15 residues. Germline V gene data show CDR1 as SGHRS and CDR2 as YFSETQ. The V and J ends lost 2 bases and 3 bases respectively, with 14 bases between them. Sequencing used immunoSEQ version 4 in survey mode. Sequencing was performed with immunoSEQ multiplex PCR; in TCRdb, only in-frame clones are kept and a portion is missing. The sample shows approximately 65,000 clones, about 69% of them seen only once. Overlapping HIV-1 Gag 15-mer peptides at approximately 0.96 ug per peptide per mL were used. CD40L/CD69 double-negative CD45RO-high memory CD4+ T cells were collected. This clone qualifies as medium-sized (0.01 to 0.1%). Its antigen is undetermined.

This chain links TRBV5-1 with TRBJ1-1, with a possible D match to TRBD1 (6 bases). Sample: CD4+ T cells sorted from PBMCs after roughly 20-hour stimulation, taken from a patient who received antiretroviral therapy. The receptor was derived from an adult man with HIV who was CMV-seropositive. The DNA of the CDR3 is TGCGCCAGCAGCTTTACCAGGGGAGGGGACACTGAAGCTTTCTTT. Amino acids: CASSFTRGGDTEAFF.